This TCR beta chain is drawn from a study of beta chain features in type 1 diabetes. Reverse transcribing all isolated RNA meant expressed TCRB transcripts were sequenced. The repertoire was sequenced with immunoSEQ multiplex PCR; TCRdb's copy has only in-frame clones and lacks some. The profile shows about 370,000 clones, roughly 15% of them singletons. Deletions cut 4 bases from V and 0 bases from J, with 7 bases between. Germline V gene data show CDR1 as SQVTM and CDR2 as ANQGSEA. The CDR3 length is 13 residues. The sample was naive CD4+ T cells from blood. The chain recombines TRBV29-1 with TRBJ1-5; unclear D gene. The source of this sequence is a woman aged 18 to 35 in good health. In DNA form, the CDR3 reads TGCAGCGTTGGAGGGTATAGCAATCAGCCCCAGCATTTT. This gives the protein CSVGGYSNQPQHF.